The 9 T cell receptor beta chains in this list originate from one sample, sequenced in a study of T cells after yellow fever vaccination. TCRdb re-derived calls from the 5' RACE reads in MiXCR, one entry per CDR3 protein. This sample yields 200,000 to 250,000 distinct CDR3 sequences, of which 2.5% to 3.5% are seen a single time; 3.2% belongs to the top ten. The source material was CD4+ T cells sorted from PBMCs, sampled 10 days after the yellow fever booster vaccination. All receptors come from a man aged 18 to 30 who received the YFV17D yellow fever vaccine.

This clonotype was recorded many times. The chain employs TRBV9 and TRBJ2-7, with 7 positions matching TRBD1. The CDR3 extends over 14 amino acids. Losses at the gene ends were 3 bases for V and 9 bases for J; bases not matched to a gene: 12. CDR1 is SGDLS, CDR2 YYNGEE, per germline. CDR3 bases: TGTGCCAGCAGCGAACGACAGGGTTTCGTATCGCAGTACTTC. Encoded protein: CASSERQGFVSQYF.

This clonotype was seen many times. The chain carries TRBV7-2 and TRBJ1-4, with D perhaps matching TRBD1 (6 bases). Germline lookup yields CDR1 SGHTA and CDR2 FQGNSA. V was pared by 4 bases and J by 7 bases, with 16 bases between. The CDR3 consists of 15 residues. This CDR3 reads CASSSQGLTGEKLFF. The CDR3 nucleotides read TGTGCCAGCAGCTCCCAAGGGCTGACAGGTGAAAAACTGTTTTTT.

In this sample, this clonotype turned up a few times. The V gene is TRBV12-3 or TRBV12-4, the J gene TRBJ2-3, with 8 bases that match TRBD2. V shed 8 bases and J 8 bases; nucleotides not matched to a gene: 9. The CDR3 has 13 residues. The CDR3 DNA reads TGTGCCAGCCACTGGCGGGGGGCCGGTACGCAGTATTTT. This codes for CASHWRGAGTQYF.

In its sample, this clonotype was seen many times. The V and J genes are TRBV7-2 and TRBJ2-7; no clear D. The CDR3 has 12 amino acids. V was trimmed by 7 bases and J by 5 bases, leaving 12 bases between them. Germline V gene data show CDR1 as SGHTA and CDR2 as FQGNSA. The CDR3 DNA is TGTGCCAGCAAGGGTCCCGCGAACGAGCAGTACTTC. It codes for CASKGPANEQYF.

This clonotype was picked up a small number of times. This chain links TRBV5-4 with TRBJ2-3; the match to TRBD1 covers 8 bases. The CDR3 is 13 residues long. Trimming at V came to 1 base and at J to 6 bases, leaving 1 base not matched to a gene. CDR1 and CDR2 (germline): SGHNT, YYREEE (reference sequence). The CDR3 bases are TGTGCCAGCAGCTTGACAGGGGGGGATACGCAGTATTTT. Its translation: CASSLTGGDTQYF.

In this sample, this clonotype turned up many times. The chain has TRBV7-9 and TRBJ1-4; a possible D gene is TRBD1 (6 bases). The CDR3 covers 16 residues. V lost 7 bases, J lost 6 bases, and 21 bases lay in between. Germline assignment: CDR1 SEHNR and CDR2 FQNEAQ (reference sequence). The chain's CDR3 is CASTAGQGYAYEKLFF. The DNA of the CDR3 is TGTGCCAGCACCGCCGGGCAGGGGTATGCCTATGAAAAACTGTTTTTT.

Ten or more counts support this clonotype. The J gene is TRBJ1-2, the V gene TRBV5-6, with D perhaps TRBD1 (5 bases). The V end was cut by 4 bases, the J end by 8 bases, with 12 bases between. The CDR3 is made up of 12 amino acids. Germline V lookup: CDR1 SGHDT, CDR2 YYEEEE. The CDR3 reads CASSIDRTGYTF. In DNA form, the CDR3 reads TGTGCCAGCAGCATCGACAGAACGGGCTACACCTTC.

In its sample, this clonotype was seen many times. DNA for the CDR3: TGCAGTGCTAGAGGACGGATGATCATGAACACTGAAGCTTTCTTT. This translates into CSARGRMIMNTEAFF. The chain couples TRBV20-1 to TRBJ1-1; D unresolved. Trimming stripped 1 base from V and 0 bases from J, with 12 bases between. Germline V gene data show CDR1 as DFQATT and CDR2 as SNEGSKA (reference sequence). The CDR3 totals 15 residues.

This clonotype was picked up many times. This CDR3 is CASSLTGEQTQYF. The CDR3 DNA follows: TGCGCCAGCAGCCTTACAGGGGAACAGACCCAGTACTTC. The chain joins TRBV4-1 to TRBJ2-5; 7 nucleotides line up with TRBD1. CDR1 is MGHRA, CDR2 YSYEKL, per germline. This CDR3 region has 13 residues. V was clipped by 4 bases and J by 6 bases; unmatched bases: 5.